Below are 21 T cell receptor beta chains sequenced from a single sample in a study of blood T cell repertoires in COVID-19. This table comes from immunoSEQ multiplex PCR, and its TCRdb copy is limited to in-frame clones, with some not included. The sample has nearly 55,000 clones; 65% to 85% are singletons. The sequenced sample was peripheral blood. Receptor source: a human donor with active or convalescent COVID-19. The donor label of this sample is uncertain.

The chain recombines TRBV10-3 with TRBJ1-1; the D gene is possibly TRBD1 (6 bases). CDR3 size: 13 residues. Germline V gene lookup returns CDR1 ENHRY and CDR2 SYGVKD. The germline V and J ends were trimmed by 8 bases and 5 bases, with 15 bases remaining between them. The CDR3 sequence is CAIQQGRGTEAFF. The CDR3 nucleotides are TGTGCCATCCAACAGGGTAGGGGGACTGAAGCTTTCTTT.

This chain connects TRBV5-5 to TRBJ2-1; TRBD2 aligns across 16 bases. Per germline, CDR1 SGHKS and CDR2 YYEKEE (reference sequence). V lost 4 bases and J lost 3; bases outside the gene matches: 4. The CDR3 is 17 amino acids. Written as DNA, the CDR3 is TGTGCCAGCAGCCCCGGGACTAGCGGGAGGGTCTACAATGAGCAGTTCTTC. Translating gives CASSPGTSGRVYNEQFF.

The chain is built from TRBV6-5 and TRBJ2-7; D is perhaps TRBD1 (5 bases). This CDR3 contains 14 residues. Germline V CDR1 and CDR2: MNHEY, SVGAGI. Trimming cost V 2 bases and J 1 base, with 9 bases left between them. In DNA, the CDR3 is TGTGCCAGCAGTTACGGCCCAGGGTCCTACGAGCAGTACTTC. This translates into CASSYGPGSYEQYF.

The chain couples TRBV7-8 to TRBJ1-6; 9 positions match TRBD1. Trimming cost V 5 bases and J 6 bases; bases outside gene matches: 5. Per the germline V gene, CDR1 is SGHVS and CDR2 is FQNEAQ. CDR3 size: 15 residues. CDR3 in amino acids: CASSRKQGANSPLHF. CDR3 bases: TGTGCCAGCAGCAGAAAACAGGGGGCTAATTCACCCCTCCACTTT. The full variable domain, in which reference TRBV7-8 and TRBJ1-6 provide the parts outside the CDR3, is GAGVSQSPRYKVAKRGQDVALRCDPISGHVSLFWYQQALGQGPEFLTYFQNEAQLDKSGLPSDRFFAERPEGSVSTLKIQRTQQEDSAVYLCASSRKQGANSPLHFGNGTRLTVT.

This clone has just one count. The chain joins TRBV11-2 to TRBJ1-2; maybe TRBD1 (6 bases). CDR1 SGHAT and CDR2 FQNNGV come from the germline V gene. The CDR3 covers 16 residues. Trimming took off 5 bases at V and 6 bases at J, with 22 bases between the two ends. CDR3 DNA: TGTGCCAGCAGCACGTCACGGACAGTCCCTCTCAATGGCTACACCTTC. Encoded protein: CASSTSRTVPLNGYTF.

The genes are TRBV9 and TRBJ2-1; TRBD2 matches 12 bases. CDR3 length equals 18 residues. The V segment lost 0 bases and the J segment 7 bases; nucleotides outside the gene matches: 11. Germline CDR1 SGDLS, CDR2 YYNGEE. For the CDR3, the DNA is TGTGCCAGCAGCGTAGAGCTAGCGGGAGGGGCAACATGGAATGAGCAGTTCTTC. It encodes CASSVELAGGATWNEQFF.

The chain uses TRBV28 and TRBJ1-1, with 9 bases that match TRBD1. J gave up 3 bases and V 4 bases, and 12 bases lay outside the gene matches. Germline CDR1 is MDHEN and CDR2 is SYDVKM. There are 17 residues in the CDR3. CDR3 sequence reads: CASSSPRGTGRHTEAFF. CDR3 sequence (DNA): TGTGCCAGCAGTTCTCCAAGGGGGACAGGGAGGCACACTGAAGCTTTCTTT.

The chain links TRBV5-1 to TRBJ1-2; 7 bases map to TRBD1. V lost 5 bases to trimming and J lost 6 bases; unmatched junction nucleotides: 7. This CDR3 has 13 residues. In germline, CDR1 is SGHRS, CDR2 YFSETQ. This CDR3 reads CASRGTGADGYTF. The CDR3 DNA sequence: TGCGCCAGCAGGGGAACAGGGGCCGATGGCTACACCTTC.

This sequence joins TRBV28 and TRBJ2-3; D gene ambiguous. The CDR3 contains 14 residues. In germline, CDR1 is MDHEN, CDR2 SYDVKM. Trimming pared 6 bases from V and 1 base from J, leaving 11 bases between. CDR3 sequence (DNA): TGTGCCAGCAGAACAACTACACGCACAGATACGCAGTATTTT. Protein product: CASRTTTRTDTQYF.

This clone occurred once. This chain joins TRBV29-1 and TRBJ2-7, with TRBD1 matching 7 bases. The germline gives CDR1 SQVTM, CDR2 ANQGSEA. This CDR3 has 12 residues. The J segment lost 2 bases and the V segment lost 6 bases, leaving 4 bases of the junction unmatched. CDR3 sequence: CSVEGAAYEQYF. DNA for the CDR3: TGCAGCGTCGAGGGGGCGGCCTACGAGCAGTACTTC.

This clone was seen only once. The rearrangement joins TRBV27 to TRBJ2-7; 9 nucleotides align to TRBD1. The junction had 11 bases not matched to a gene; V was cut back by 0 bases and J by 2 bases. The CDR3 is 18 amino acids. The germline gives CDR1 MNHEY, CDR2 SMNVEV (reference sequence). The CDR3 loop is CASSLSNRGQYLAYEQYF. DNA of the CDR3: TGTGCCAGCAGTTTATCCAACAGGGGGCAGTACCTCGCCTACGAGCAGTACTTC.

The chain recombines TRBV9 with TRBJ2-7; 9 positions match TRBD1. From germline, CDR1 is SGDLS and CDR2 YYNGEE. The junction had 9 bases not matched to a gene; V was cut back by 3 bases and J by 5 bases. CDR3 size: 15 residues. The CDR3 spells CASSAGTGSMDEQYF. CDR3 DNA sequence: TGTGCCAGCAGCGCGGGGACAGGGTCGATGGACGAGCAGTACTTC.

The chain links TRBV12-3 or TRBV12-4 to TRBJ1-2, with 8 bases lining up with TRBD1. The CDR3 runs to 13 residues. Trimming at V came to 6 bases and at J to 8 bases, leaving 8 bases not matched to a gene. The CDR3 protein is CASSSGQGGGYTF. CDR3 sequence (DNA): TGTGCCAGCAGCTCTGGACAGGGAGGGGGCTACACCTTC.

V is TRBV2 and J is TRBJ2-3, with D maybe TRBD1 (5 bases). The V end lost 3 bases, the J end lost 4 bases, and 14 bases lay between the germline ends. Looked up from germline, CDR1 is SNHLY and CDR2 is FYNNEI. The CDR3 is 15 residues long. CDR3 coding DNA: TGTGCCAGCAGTGAGACCCAGGGTCAGGCAGATACGCAGTATTTT. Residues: CASSETQGQADTQYF.

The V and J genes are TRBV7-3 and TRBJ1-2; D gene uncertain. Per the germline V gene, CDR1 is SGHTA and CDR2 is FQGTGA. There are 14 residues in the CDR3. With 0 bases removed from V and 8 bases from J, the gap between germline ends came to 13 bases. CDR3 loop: CASSLTPGLEGYTF. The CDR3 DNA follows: TGTGCCAGCAGCTTAACGCCAGGTTTAGAGGGCTACACCTTC.

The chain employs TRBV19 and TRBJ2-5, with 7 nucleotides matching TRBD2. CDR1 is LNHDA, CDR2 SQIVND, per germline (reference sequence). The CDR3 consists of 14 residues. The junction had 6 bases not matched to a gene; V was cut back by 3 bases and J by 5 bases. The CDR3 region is CASSIEAGRETQYF. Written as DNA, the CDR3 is TGTGCCAGTAGTATCGAAGCGGGGCGGGAGACCCAGTACTTC.

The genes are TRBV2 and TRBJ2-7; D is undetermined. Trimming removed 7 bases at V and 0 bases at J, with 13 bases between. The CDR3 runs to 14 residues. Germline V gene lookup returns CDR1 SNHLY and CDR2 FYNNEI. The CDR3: CASKTSESSYEQYF. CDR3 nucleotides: TGTGCCAGCAAAACATCAGAATCCTCCTACGAGCAGTACTTC.

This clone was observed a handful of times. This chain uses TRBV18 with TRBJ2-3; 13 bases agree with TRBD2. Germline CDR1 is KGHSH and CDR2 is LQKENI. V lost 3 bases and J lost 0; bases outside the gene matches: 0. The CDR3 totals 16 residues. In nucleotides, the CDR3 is TGTGCCAGCTCACCGGGACTAGCGGGAAGCACAGATACGCAGTATTTT. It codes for CASSPGLAGSTDTQYF.

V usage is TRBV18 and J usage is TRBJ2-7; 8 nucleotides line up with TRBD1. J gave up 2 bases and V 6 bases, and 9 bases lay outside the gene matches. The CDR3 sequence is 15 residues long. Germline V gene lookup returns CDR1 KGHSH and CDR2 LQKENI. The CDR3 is CASSLGQGRTYEQYF. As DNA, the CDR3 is TGTGCCAGCTCGCTTGGACAGGGAAGAACCTACGAGCAGTACTTC.

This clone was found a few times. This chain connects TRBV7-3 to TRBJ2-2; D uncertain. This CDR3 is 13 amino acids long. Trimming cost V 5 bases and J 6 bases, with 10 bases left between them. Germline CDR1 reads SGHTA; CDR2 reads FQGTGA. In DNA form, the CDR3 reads TGTGCCAGCAGCCGAGATCTTCCCGGGGAGCTGTTTTTT. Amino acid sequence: CASSRDLPGELFF.

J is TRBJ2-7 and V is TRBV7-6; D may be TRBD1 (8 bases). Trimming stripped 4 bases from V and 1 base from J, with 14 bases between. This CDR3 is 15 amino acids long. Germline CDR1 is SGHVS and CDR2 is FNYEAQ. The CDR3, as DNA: TGTGCCAGCAGCTCGAACAGGGGGGGTTCCTACGAGCAGTACTTC. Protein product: CASSSNRGGSYEQYF.